This T cell receptor beta chain was identified in a study of blood T cell repertoires in COVID-19 (TCRdb year 2020). Some background on the complete study: The collaborator samples originated in the United States, Italy and Spain and spanned the acute and convalescent phases of COVID-19. Samples were obtained from the ongoing ImmuneRACE study (first 160 participants) and from over a thousand subjects provided by 6 global collaborators. The repertoires were made available in a free public database intended to serve as a resource for research on the immune response to SARS-CoV-2. The material from the prospective study consisted of cDNA or gDNA derived from T cells, B-cell-depleted T cells, or PBMCs. Where available, HLA class I and class II types were obtained from metadata supplied by the sample provider rather than from assay-based typing. The dataset comprised deeply sampled blood TCRbeta repertoires from subjects exposed to, actively infected with, or recovered from COVID-19. The sample metadata nearly always contained a de-identified subject ID, COVID-19 status, age in years and sex. The paper as a whole reports these results and caveats: The amount of clinical and demographic metadata varied by source and participant and was provided uncurated.

Concerning this clone itself: Its binding antigen is unknown. No much larger clone is present one base from it, and per-base qualities are unavailable.

Whole blood was collected in K2EDTA tubes by collaborating institutions according to the institutions' own protocols. Collaborator samples were shipped for TCRbeta analysis as frozen whole blood, isolated PBMCs, or DNA extracted from either sample type. TCRbeta CDR3 regions were amplified from genomic DNA using the immunoSEQ Assay, a bias-controlled multiplex PCR. Per the authors' processing: Nucleated cell counts per sample were estimated from amplification of reference gene primers within the assay. Sequence reads were collapsed and filtered to measure the absolute abundance of every unique TCRbeta CDR3 rearrangement. Productive Simpson clonality was computed per sample as the square root of Simpson's diversity index over productive rearrangements. Held by TCRdb, this immuneACCESS table contains in-frame sequences only and omits some clones. Under half of the omission traces to an unresolved V gene where checked; the cause of the rest is unknown. The V and J calls and the clone size are those of that table, but D and trimming were determined from the DNA. Across this sample there are 35,000 to 45,000 clones, with roughly 84% seen only once. The ten top clones hold less than 3% of the sample.

The CDR3 spans 13 residues, from the cysteine through the phenylalanine. Left in the record is the CDR3 DNA by itself, 39 bases read in frame from the first base. Trimming removed 3 bases from V and 8 bases from J, leaving 13 bases between the germline ends. The germline V gene (reference sequence) provides CDR1 LNHDA and CDR2 SQIVND. The sequence was obtained from a human donor in a cohort sampled during active COVID-19. The V and J genes are TRBV19 and TRBJ1-2; there is no confident call for the D gene. The sample taken for sequencing was peripheral blood. The DNA sequence is given as TGTGCCAGTAGTATCTCCCCAGAAATGGGCTACACCTTC. This gives the protein CASSISPEMGYTF.